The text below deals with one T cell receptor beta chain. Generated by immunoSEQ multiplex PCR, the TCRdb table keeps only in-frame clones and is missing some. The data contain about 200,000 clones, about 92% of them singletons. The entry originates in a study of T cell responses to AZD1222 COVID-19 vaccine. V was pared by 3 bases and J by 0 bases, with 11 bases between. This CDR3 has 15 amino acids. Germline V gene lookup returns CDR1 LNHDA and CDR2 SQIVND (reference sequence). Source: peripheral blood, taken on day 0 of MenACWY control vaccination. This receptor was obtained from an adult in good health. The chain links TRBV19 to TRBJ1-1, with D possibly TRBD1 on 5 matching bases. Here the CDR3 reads CASSIPTVLNTEAFF. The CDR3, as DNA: TGTGCCAGTAGTATCCCGACAGTCCTGAACACTGAAGCTTTCTTT. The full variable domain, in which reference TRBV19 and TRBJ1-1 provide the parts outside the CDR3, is DGGITQSPKYLFRKEGQNVTLSCEQNLNHDAMYWYRQDPGQGLRLIYYSQIVNDFQKGDIAEGYSVSREKKESFPLTVTSAQKNPTAFYLCASSIPTVLNTEAFFGQGTRLTVV.